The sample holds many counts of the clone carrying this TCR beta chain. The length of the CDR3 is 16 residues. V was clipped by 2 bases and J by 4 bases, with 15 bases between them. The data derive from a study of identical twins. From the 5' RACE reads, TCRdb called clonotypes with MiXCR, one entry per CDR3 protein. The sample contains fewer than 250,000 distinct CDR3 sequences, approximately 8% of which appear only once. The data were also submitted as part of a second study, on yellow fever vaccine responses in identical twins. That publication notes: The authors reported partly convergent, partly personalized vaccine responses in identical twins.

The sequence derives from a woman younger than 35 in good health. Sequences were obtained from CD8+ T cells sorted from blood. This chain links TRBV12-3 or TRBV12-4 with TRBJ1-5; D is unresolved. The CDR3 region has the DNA TGTGCCAGCAGTTTATCATCCCGGATTTGGAATCAGCCCCAGCATTTT. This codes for CASSLSSRIWNQPQHF.